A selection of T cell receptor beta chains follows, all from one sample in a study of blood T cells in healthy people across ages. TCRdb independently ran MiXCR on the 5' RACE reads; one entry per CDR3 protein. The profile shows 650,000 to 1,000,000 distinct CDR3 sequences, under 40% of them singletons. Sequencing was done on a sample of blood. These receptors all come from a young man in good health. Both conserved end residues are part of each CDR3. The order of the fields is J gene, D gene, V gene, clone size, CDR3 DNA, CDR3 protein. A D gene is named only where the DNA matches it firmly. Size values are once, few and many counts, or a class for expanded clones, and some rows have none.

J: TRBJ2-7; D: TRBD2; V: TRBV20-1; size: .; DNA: TGCAGTGCTAGAACCCCTAGCGGGGGGTACAATGAGCAGTACTTC; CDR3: CSARTPSGGYNEQYF
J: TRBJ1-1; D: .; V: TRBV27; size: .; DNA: TGTGCCAGCAGCCTTTATTTGGGGAACACTGAAGCTTTCTTT; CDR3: CASSLYLGNTEAFF
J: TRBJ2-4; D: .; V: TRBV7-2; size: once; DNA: TGTGCCAGCAGCTCCGACGGGGTAAACATTCAGTACTTC; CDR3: CASSSDGVNIQYF
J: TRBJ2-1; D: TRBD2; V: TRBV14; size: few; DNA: TGTGCCAGCAGCCAAGGGGTCGGGGGGTCCTACAATGAGCAGTTCTTC; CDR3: CASSQGVGGSYNEQFF
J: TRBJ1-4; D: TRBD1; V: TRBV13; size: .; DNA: TGTGCCAGCAGCCAAACCCGGCCGGACAGGGGAAATGAAAAACTGTTTTTT; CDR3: CASSQTRPDRGNEKLFF
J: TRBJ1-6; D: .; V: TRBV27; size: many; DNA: TGTGCCAGCAGTTTATCGGGCAGCTCCTATAATTCACCCCTCCACTTT; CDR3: CASSLSGSSYNSPLHF
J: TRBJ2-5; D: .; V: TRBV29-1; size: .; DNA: TGCAGCGTTGAAGAGCAGACCGAGGGGACCCAGTACTTC; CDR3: CSVEEQTEGTQYF
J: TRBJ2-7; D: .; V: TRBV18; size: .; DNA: TGTGCCAGCTCGACGGACAGTAAAGGGTCCCAGTACTTC; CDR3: CASSTDSKGSQYF
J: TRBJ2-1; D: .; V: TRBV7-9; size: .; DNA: TGTGCCAGCAGCCCTACAGACCGCACCAATGAGCAGTTCTTC; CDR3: CASSPTDRTNEQFF
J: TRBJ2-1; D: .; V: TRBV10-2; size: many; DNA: TGCGCCAGCAGCACTCTAGCCCCCTACAATGAGCAGTTCTTC; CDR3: CASSTLAPYNEQFF
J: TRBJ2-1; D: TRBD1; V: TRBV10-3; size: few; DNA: TGTGCCATCAGTGGGGCGACAGGGCCTTACAATGAGCAGTTCTTC; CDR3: CAISGATGPYNEQFF
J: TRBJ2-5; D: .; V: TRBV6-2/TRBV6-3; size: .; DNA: TGTGCCAGCAGTTACGAACTACCAGCCCAGTACTTC; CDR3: CASSYELPAQYF
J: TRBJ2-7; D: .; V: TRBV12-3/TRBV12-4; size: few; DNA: TGTGCCAGCAGAACGGGACGGGCGACTGAGCAGTACTTC; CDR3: CASRTGRATEQYF
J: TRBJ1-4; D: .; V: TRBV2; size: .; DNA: TGTGCCAGCAGTGAAAAGGGTTCTAATGAAAAACTGTTTTTT; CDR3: CASSEKGSNEKLFF
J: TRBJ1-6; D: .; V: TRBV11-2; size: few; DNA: TGTGCCAGCAGCTCCAGACAGACGAATAATTCACCCCTCCACTTT; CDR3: CASSSRQTNNSPLHF
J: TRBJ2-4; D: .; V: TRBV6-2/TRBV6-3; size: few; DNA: TGTGCCAGCAGTTATGGATTTGACGAAAACATTCAGTACTTC; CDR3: CASSYGFDENIQYF
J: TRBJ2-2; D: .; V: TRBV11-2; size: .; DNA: TGTGCCAGCAGCTTAGACTATGGGCAGAACACCGGGGAGCTGTTTTTT; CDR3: CASSLDYGQNTGELFF
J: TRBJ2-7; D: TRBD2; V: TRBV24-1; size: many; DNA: TGTGCCACCAGGTGGCTAGCGGGGTCAGACGAGCAGTACTTC; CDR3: CATRWLAGSDEQYF
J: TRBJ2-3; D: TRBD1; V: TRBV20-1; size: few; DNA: TGCAGTGCTAGAGATATAGGGCAGGGGGCACGCACAGATACGCAGTATTTT; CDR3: CSARDIGQGARTDTQYF
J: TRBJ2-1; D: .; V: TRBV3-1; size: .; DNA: TGTGCCAGCAGCCACTCGGGACGCCGATACTACAATGAGCAGTTCTTC; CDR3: CASSHSGRRYYNEQFF
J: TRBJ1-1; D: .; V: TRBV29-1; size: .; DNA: TGCAGCGGTGGACTGTCAGGGTACACTGAAGCTTTCTTT; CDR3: CSGGLSGYTEAFF
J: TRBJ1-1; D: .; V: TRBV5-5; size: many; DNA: TGTGCCAGCAGCTTGGTTCAGAAGAACACTGAAGCTTTCTTT; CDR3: CASSLVQKNTEAFF
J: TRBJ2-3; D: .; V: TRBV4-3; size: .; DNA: TGCGCCAGCAGCCAAGAGCGGTCCCTTGGGTTGGGGCCAGATACGCAGTATTTT; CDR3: CASSQERSLGLGPDTQYF
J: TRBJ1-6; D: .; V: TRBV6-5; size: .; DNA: TGTGCCAGCAGTTACGATTCTGGGCCAGATGAGTCACCCCTCCACTTT; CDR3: CASSYDSGPDESPLHF
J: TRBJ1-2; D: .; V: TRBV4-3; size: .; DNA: TGCGCCAGCAGCCAAGCCCCAGCGAACTATGGCTACACCTTC; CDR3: CASSQAPANYGYTF
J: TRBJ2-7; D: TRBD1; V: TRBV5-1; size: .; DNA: TGCGCCAGCAGCTTGACTTTCGCGGGACAGGGAATCTACGAGCAGTACTTC; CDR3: CASSLTFAGQGIYEQYF
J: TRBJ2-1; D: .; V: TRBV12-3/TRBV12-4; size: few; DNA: TGTGCCAGCAGTCCTGACGGGGGCGATGAGCAGTTCTTC; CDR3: CASSPDGGDEQFF
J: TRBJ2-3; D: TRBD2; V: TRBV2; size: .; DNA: TGTGCCAGCAGTGGCGGGACTAGCGGGGTTAGCGGAGATACGCAGTATTTT; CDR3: CASSGGTSGVSGDTQYF
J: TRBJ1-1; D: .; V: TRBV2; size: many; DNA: TGTGCCAGCAGTAAGGGGGAGGGCACTGAAGCTTTCTTT; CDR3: CASSKGEGTEAFF
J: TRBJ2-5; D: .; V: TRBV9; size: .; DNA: TGTGCCAGCAACGTAGAGGGGGGGCGAGAGACCCAGTACTTC; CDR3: CASNVEGGRETQYF
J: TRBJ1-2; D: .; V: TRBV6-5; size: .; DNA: TGTGCCAGCAGCCCAACCGGCAGGGTCGGCTACACCTTC; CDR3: CASSPTGRVGYTF
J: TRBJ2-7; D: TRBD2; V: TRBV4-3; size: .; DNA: TGCGCCAGCAGCCAATACAGCGGGGCCTACGAGCAGTACTTC; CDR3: CASSQYSGAYEQYF
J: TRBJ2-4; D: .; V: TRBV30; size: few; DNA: TGTGCCTGGAGAGGGACGGAGTTTGGTGAGCAGTACTTC; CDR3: CAWRGTEFGEQYF
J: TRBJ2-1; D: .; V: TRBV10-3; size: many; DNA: TGTGCCATCAGTGAGTCCAAAGGGTATGGCAATGAGCAGTTCTTC; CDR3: CAISESKGYGNEQFF
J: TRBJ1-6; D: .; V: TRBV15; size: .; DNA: TGTGCCACCAGCAGAGATTTAAAGAACTCACCCCTCCACTTT; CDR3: CATSRDLKNSPLHF
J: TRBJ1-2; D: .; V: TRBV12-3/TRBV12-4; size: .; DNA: TGTGCCAGCAGTTTGCGCCTAGGAGAGAACTATGGCTACACCTTC; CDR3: CASSLRLGENYGYTF
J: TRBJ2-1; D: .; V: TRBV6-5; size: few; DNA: TGTGCCAGCAGTCGGTTTGCCGAAACAACTGGGGACGAGCAGTTCTTC; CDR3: CASSRFAETTGDEQFF
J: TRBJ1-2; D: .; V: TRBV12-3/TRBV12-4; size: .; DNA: TGTGCCAGCAGTACGAGTAGTCGTCCCCCTAACTATGGCTACACCTTC; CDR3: CASSTSSRPPNYGYTF
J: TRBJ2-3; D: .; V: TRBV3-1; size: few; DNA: TGTGCCAGCAGCCAAGGGGGGATTAGCACAGATACGCAGTATTTT; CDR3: CASSQGGISTDTQYF
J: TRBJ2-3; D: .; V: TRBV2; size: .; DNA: TGTGCCAGTGACGGGGATTTGGGCACAGATACGCAGTATTTT; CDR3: CASDGDLGTDTQYF
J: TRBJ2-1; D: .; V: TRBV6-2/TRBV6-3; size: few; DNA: TGTGCCAGCAGTGGGCAGCGGATGAGCTCCTACAATGAGCAGTTCTTC; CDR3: CASSGQRMSSYNEQFF
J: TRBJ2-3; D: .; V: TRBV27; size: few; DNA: TGTGCCAGCCACTCCGAGTCTAGCACAGATACGCAGTATTTT; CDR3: CASHSESSTDTQYF